Below are 27 T cell receptor beta chains sequenced from a single sample in a study of blood T cell repertoires in COVID-19. TCRdb's table, derived via immunoSEQ multiplex PCR, lists solely in-frame clones and lacks some. The data show about 230,000 clones, 81% seen once. The sequencing input was peripheral blood. The receptors stem from a woman of 80 years or more with acute or convalescent COVID-19.

V gene TRBV11-1 combines with J gene TRBJ2-5; tentative D call: TRBD2 (6 bases). The CDR3 contains 13 residues. The V end lost 3 bases, the J end lost 4 bases, and 9 bases lay between the germline ends. CDR1 SGHAT and CDR2 FQDESV come from the germline V gene (reference sequence). Here the CDR3 DNA reads TGTGCCAGCAGCTTGGCGGGGCCAGAGACCCAGTACTTC. Its translation: CASSLAGPETQYF.

The rearrangement links TRBV5-1 to TRBJ2-1; TRBD2 matches 9 bases. The CDR3 runs 13 residues. V trimming: 4 bases; J trimming: 8 bases; junction bases outside the gene matches: 4. Per germline, CDR1 SGHRS and CDR2 YFSETQ. The CDR3 bases are TGCGCCAGCAGCCGGGGACTAGCCGATGAGCAGTTCTTC. Translating it yields CASSRGLADEQFF.

The rearrangement joins TRBV5-1 to TRBJ1-3; 9 nucleotides align to TRBD1. V shed 6 bases, J shed 0 bases, and the junction held 13 bases outside the gene matches. Germline loops: CDR1 SGHRS, CDR2 YFSETQ. The CDR3 is 18 amino acids. CDR3 protein: CASTRDGTGSISGNTIYF. DNA of the CDR3: TGCGCCAGCACCCGAGATGGGACAGGGTCCATCTCTGGAAACACCATATATTTT.

The V and J genes are TRBV30 and TRBJ2-7; TRBD2 matches at 9 bases. CDR3 length: 18 residues. CDR1 is GTSNPN, CDR2 SVGIG, per germline (reference sequence). Losses at the gene ends were 1 base for V and 0 bases for J; bases not matched to a gene: 13. CDR3: CAWSDIQGLATSSYEQYF. The CDR3 nucleotides are TGTGCCTGGAGTGACATCCAGGGACTAGCCACTAGCTCCTACGAGCAGTACTTC.

The rearrangement joins TRBV2 to TRBJ1-2; 11 bases are shared with TRBD1. Germline lookup yields CDR1 SNHLY and CDR2 FYNNEI. The CDR3 runs to 13 residues. The ends lost 6 bases at V and 8 bases at J; junction bases unmatched: 5. CDR3 in amino acids: CASRDRGLEGYTF. CDR3 coding DNA: TGTGCCAGCAGGGACAGGGGGCTAGAGGGCTACACCTTC.

This chain links TRBV9 with TRBJ1-6; D is uncertain. From germline, CDR1 is SGDLS and CDR2 YYNGEE. The CDR3 covers 15 residues. V gave up 0 bases and J gave up 6 bases, with 10 bases separating them. The CDR3 loop is CASSVGQSVNSPLHF. The CDR3 DNA is TGTGCCAGCAGCGTAGGCCAGAGCGTTAATTCACCCCTCCACTTT.

The rearrangement uses TRBV5-1 and TRBJ1-5; D gene ambiguous. This CDR3 has 19 amino acids. Germline lookup yields CDR1 SGHRS and CDR2 YFSETQ. The ends were cut back, 3 bases at V and 0 bases at J, with 22 bases in the middle. CDR3 in DNA: TGCGCCAGCAGCTCGGAAATGCATGCGGCGGGTGATAGCAATCAGCCCCAGCATTTT. Protein: CASSSEMHAAGDSNQPQHF.

J is TRBJ1-2 and V is TRBV7-9, with TRBD1 matching over 7 bases. This CDR3 comprises 15 residues. V lost 5 bases, J lost 4 bases, and 10 bases stayed unmatched. Per germline, CDR1 SEHNR and CDR2 FQNEAQ (reference sequence). CDR3 region: CASSPSGGGSYGYTF. The CDR3 coding sequence is TGTGCCAGCAGCCCCTCTGGAGGGGGCTCCTATGGCTACACCTTC.

The gene calls are TRBV5-4 and TRBJ1-3, with 8 bases identical to TRBD1. The CDR3 loop spans 16 amino acids. CDR1 and CDR2 (germline): SGHNT, YYREEE (reference sequence). V was pared by 0 bases and J by 4 bases, with 6 bases of the junction left unmatched. The CDR3 sequence: CASSLGGQASGNTIYF. The DNA for the CDR3 is TGTGCCAGCAGCTTGGGGGGACAGGCCTCCGGAAACACCATATATTTT.

This clone was found once. The V and J genes are TRBV27 and TRBJ2-7; 10 bases are a match to TRBD2. From germline, CDR1 is MNHEY and CDR2 SMNVEV (reference sequence). There are 17 residues in the CDR3. The junction had 12 bases not matched to a gene; V was cut back by 3 bases and J by 4 bases. CDR3 loop: CASSFARLAGAGYEQYF. The CDR3 DNA follows: TGTGCCAGCAGTTTCGCCCGACTAGCGGGCGCAGGATACGAGCAGTACTTC.

The V gene is TRBV28, the J gene TRBJ2-4; 11 nucleotides line up with TRBD2. CDR1 and CDR2 (germline): MDHEN, SYDVKM. CDR3 size: 17 residues. Losses at the gene ends were 1 base for V and 1 base for J; bases not matched to a gene: 3. This chain's CDR3 is CASSLSTSGTAKNIQYF. The CDR3 DNA reads as TGTGCCAGCAGTTTATCGACTAGCGGGACTGCCAAAAACATTCAGTACTTC.

This chain joins TRBV19 and TRBJ2-6; 8 bases are a match to TRBD1. Trimming cost V 4 bases and J 3 bases; bases outside gene matches: 5. Germline V lookup: CDR1 LNHDA, CDR2 SQIVND (reference sequence). The CDR3 covers 16 residues. CDR3 in amino acids: CASSTGQGLGANVLTF. CDR3 sequence (DNA): TGTGCCAGTAGTACAGGACAGGGTCTTGGGGCCAACGTCCTGACTTTC. The full variable domain, rest sourced from reference TRBV19 and TRBJ2-6, is DGGITQSPKYLFRKEGQNVTLSCEQNLNHDAMYWYRQDPGQGLRLIYYSQIVNDFQKGDIAEGYSVSREKKESFPLTVTSAQKNPTAFYLCASSTGQGLGANVLTFGAGSRLTVL.

The chain has TRBV3-1 (or the pseudogene TRBV3-2) and TRBJ1-2; a weak D match, TRBD1 (6 bases). CDR3 length equals 15 residues. Germline CDR1 is LGHDT and CDR2 is YNNKEL (reference sequence). Deletions cut 6 bases from V and 2 bases from J, with 16 bases between. CDR3 amino acids: CASSRTGIPNYGYTF. The DNA for the CDR3 is TGTGCCAGCAGTCGTACAGGGATTCCGAACTATGGCTACACCTTC.

The chain joins TRBV2 to TRBJ1-5; D ambiguous. Trimming removed 5 bases from V and 6 bases from J, with 14 bases in between. The CDR3 runs 14 residues. Germline loops: CDR1 SNHLY, CDR2 FYNNEI. The CDR3 region has the DNA TGTGCCAGCAGTCCACAATTTACTACTCAGCCCCAGCATTTT. Its translation: CASSPQFTTQPQHF. Supplemented by reference TRBV2 and TRBJ1-5, the full variable domain reads EPEVTQTPSHQVTQMGQEVILRCVPISNHLYFYWYRQILGQKVEFLVSFYNNEISEKSEIFDDQFSVERPDGSNFTLKIRSTKLEDSAMYFCASSPQFTTQPQHFGDGTRLSIL.

CDR3 sequence: CASSIGQGLHEQYF. CDR3 nucleotide sequence: TGTGCCAGCAGTATCGGACAGGGTCTACACGAGCAGTACTTC. This sequence joins TRBV27 and TRBJ2-7; 8 bases are a match to TRBD1. This CDR3 contains 14 residues. V gave up 5 bases and J gave up 5 bases; unmatched junction bases: 8. CDR1 MNHEY and CDR2 SMNVEV come from the germline V gene (reference sequence).

The chain couples TRBV3-1 (or the pseudogene TRBV3-2) to TRBJ1-6; 8 bases fit TRBD1. With 4 bases clipped from V and 8 bases from J, the junction kept 13 bases outside the gene matches. This CDR3 has 17 amino acids. The germline V gene encodes CDR1 LGHDT and CDR2 YNNKEL (reference sequence). CDR3 amino acids: CASSREDRVGGDSPLHF. Written as DNA, the CDR3 is TGTGCCAGCAGCCGGGAGGACAGGGTTGGAGGTGATTCACCCCTCCACTTT.

J is TRBJ2-2 and V is TRBV27, with D maybe TRBD1 (5 bases). Germline V lookup: CDR1 MNHEY, CDR2 SMNVEV (reference sequence). Trimming cost V 2 bases and J 1 base, with 17 bases left between them. There are 18 residues in the CDR3. The CDR3 DNA follows: TGTGCCAGCAGTTTAAGGGGTAATAGGATGGGGAACACCGGGGAGCTGTTTTTT. Encoded protein: CASSLRGNRMGNTGELFF.

The chain employs TRBV27 and TRBJ2-3, with D hard to call. V was cut by 8 bases and J by 9 bases, with 6 bases left in between. The germline V gene has CDR1 MNHEY and CDR2 SMNVEV (reference sequence). The CDR3 sequence is 9 residues long. The CDR3 reads CASPVTQYF. The CDR3 bases are TGTGCCAGCCCCGTAACGCAGTATTTT.

V usage is TRBV19 and J usage is TRBJ1-1, with D possibly TRBD1 on 5 matching bases. There are 12 residues in the CDR3. V gave up 7 bases and J gave up 5 bases, with 11 bases separating them. Germline lookup yields CDR1 LNHDA and CDR2 SQIVND (reference sequence). This CDR3 is CASTRGGTEAFF. The CDR3 coding sequence is TGTGCCAGTACTCGCGGGGGTACTGAAGCTTTCTTT.

CDR3 nucleotides: TGTGCCAGCAGGGAACAGGGGGCATCGGACGCTGAAGCTTTCTTT. Translated: CASREQGASDAEAFF. The rearrangement links TRBV6-4 to TRBJ1-1; 9 bases align to TRBD1. Looked up from germline, CDR1 is MRHNA and CDR2 is SNTAGT. Trimming took 6 bases from V and 6 from J; bases not matched to a gene: 11. This CDR3 has 15 amino acids.

This clone appeared a single time. The chain combines TRBV24-1 with TRBJ2-3; D uncertain. Between the trimmed V and J ends, which lost 3 bases and 6 bases, there was a span of 12 bases. The germline V gene has CDR1 KGHDR and CDR2 SFDVKD. The length of the CDR3 is 14 residues. CDR3 nucleotide sequence: TGTGCCACCAGTGATACAATCTCCAGGGATACGCAGTATTTT. Its translation is CATSDTISRDTQYF.

The chain uses TRBV27 and TRBJ1-5, with a possible D match to TRBD1 (6 bases). The CDR3 has 15 residues. The V and J ends lost 5 bases and 0 bases respectively, with 11 bases between them. CDR1 and CDR2 from the germline V gene are MNHEY and SMNVEV (reference sequence). The DNA of the CDR3 is TGTGCCAGCAGTAGGGACACCTCTAGCAATCAGCCCCAGCATTTT. The encoded protein is CASSRDTSSNQPQHF.

The V gene is TRBV30, the J gene TRBJ2-7, with 11 bases aligning to TRBD1. The V gene end was trimmed by 4 bases and the J gene end by 3 bases; junction bases not matched to a gene: 11. The germline gives CDR1 GTSNPN, CDR2 SVGIG (reference sequence). The CDR3 sequence is 16 residues long. The CDR3 here is CAWTTLGTGGFYEQYF. CDR3 coding DNA: TGTGCCTGGACTACTTTGGGGACAGGGGGATTCTACGAGCAGTACTTC.

The chain joins TRBV7-8 to TRBJ2-2; D is perhaps TRBD1 (5 bases). CDR1 and CDR2 (germline): SGHVS, FQNEAQ. The V gene lost 5 bases and the J gene lost 6 bases, with 13 bases spanning the gap. The CDR3 length is 14 residues. CDR3 residues: CASSTLTVPGELFF. The CDR3 DNA reads as TGTGCCAGCAGCACTTTGACAGTTCCCGGGGAGCTGTTTTTT.

The genes are TRBV5-1 and TRBJ1-1; D may be TRBD1 (5 bases). V dropped 0 bases and J dropped 7 bases, with 13 bases sitting between them. The CDR3 consists of 14 residues. CDR1 is SGHRS and CDR2 is YFSETQ in the germline V gene. The CDR3 DNA follows: TGCGCCAGCAGCTTGGTCAGGGATGGGGTTGAAGCTTTCTTT. As protein: CASSLVRDGVEAFF.

The chain links TRBV14 to TRBJ2-7, with D perhaps matching TRBD1 (6 bases). CDR1 and CDR2 from the germline V gene are SGHDN and FVKESK. Deletions cut 2 bases from V and 0 bases from J, with 11 bases between. The CDR3 has 15 residues. In DNA, the CDR3 is TGTGCCAGCAGCCAATTTACAGGGCGCTCCTACGAGCAGTACTTC. Its translation: CASSQFTGRSYEQYF.

The J gene is TRBJ2-3, the V gene TRBV7-9; 7 bases line up with TRBD2. V dropped 4 bases and J dropped 2; count of bases not matched to a gene: 3. This CDR3 has 14 amino acids. Per the germline V gene, CDR1 is SEHNR and CDR2 is FQNEAQ (reference sequence). CDR3 protein: CASSYGTTTDTQYF. CDR3 nucleotide sequence: TGTGCCAGCAGCTACGGGACTACCACAGATACGCAGTATTTT.